The clone carrying this TCR beta chain was picked up a small number of times. The antigen is unknown. Assay used: immunoSEQ multiplex PCR; TCRdb lists only in-frame clones, some missing. This table holds about 54,000 clones, roughly 80% found once. Trimming shortened V by 5 bases and J by 5 bases, and 16 bases separated the two germline ends. The CDR3 is 16 amino acids. Germline V gives CDR1 LNHDA, CDR2 SQIVND (reference sequence). Antigen-specific CD4+ T cells expanded by the ViraFEST assay with viral peptide pools were then sequenced. Following culture for under 12 days, CD4+ T cells were isolated. IL-2 medium supplanted half the medium on days 3 and 7. This sample was taken from a study of vaccination effects on CD4 cells after COVID-19. General study points: Cross-reaction with common cold coronaviruses was seen in only 1 of 255 vaccine-induced clones from healthy vaccinees.

V is TRBV19 and J is TRBJ1-6, with D possibly being TRBD1 (5 bases). The input for sequencing was CD4+ T cells from PBMCs cultured with HCoV-229E spike peptides, taken before COVID-19 vaccination. This TCR derives from a human donor who received a COVID-19 vaccine. The CDR3 spells CASSRLLGLDNSPLHF. DNA of the CDR3: TGTGCCAGTAGTCGTCTCCTGGGACTTGATAATTCACCCCTCCACTTT.